This T cell receptor beta chain stems from a study of regulatory T cells in long-lasting Graves disease. Relying on iRepertoire HTBI primers and Arm-PCR of CDR3 regions, the team built TCR beta libraries. Each CDR3 protein is one row after TCRdb ran MiXCR on the multiplex PCR reads. The sample includes 350,000 to 550,000 distinct CDR3 sequences, about a sixth of them seen just once. This clonotype was counted at least ten times. Time point denoted: newly diagnosed GD, antithyroid drugs for less than 3 months. The TCR library was made from RNA that had been extracted from PBMCs in TRIzol. Trimming removed 7 bases at V and 5 bases at J, with 8 bases between. CDR1 and CDR2 (germline): MDHEN, SYDVKM. This CDR3 comprises 11 residues. The same specimen was also included in a second study, on T cells in Graves' hyperthyroidism and ophthalmopathy.

The gene calls are TRBV28 and TRBJ2-5; D remains ambiguous. The clonotype originates from a woman aged 18-29 years with Graves disease. The sample was peripheral blood mononuclear cells (PBMCs), taken at new diagnosis, from a patient treated with antithyroid drugs. The CDR3 reads CASKGRETQYF. CDR3 nucleotide sequence: TGTGCCAGCAAGGGCCGGGAGACCCAGTACTTC.